This T cell receptor (beta chain) was recorded in a study of T-cell reconstitution after alpha-beta-depleted transplantation in children. Concerning this clonotype: Antigen: not known. Possible read error: a much larger clone is one base away.

Study-wide results and limits: High day-60 TCRbeta diversity in some patients came from surviving recipient T cells and thymic progenitors.

CDR1 is SGDLS, CDR2 YYNGEE, per germline. The CDR3 is 11 amino acids. TCRbeta library construction was performed incorporating unique molecular identifiers. MiXCR, applied by TCRdb to the PCR reads, yields one record per CDR3 protein. The sample has about 76,000 distinct CDR3 sequences; roughly an eighth are singletons. The TCR was taken from a male patient aged 2 to 9 who had a stem cell transplant for acute lymphoblastic leukemia, so the T cells may come from the graft donor. V usage is TRBV9 and J usage is TRBJ2-5, with D uncertain. The sample in question was PBMCs, mostly from graft donor cells, obtained 180 days after TCRalphabeta/CD19-depleted stem cell transplant. The CDR3 nucleotides read TGTGCCAGCAGCGTAGGAGAGGCCCAGTACTTC. Translation gives CASSVGEAQYF.